This T cell receptor (beta chain) originates from a study of cytomegalovirus exposure and HLA in healthy donors. Notes on the study in general: Across donors, sequencing depth was assumed by presence/absence analyses to be roughly uniform. Cytomegalovirus association was listed for 150 or so TCR beta chains.

The PCR made use of 60 Vbeta and 13 Jbeta primers. Repertoires were generated with immunoSEQ multiplex PCR, while TCRdb's copy carries only in-frame clones and drops some. The data hold under 250,000 clones, with roughly 80% observed a single time. The CDR3 is made up of 15 amino acids. The J segment lost 0 bases and the V segment lost 5 bases, leaving 6 bases of the junction unmatched. Germline V CDR1 and CDR2: MNHEY, SMNVEV (reference sequence). Of note for this clone: Its specificity is not known.

This rearrangement joins TRBV27 to TRBJ2-7, with 8 bases lining up with TRBD2. This receptor was taken from a man aged 50 to 60 in good health and CMV-seronegative. The specimen sequenced was PBMCs. CDR3 DNA: TGTGCCAGCAGTAGTGGACTAGCAAGCTCCTACGAGCAGTACTTC. This sequence encodes CASSSGLASSYEQYF.